Presented here are 9 T cell receptor beta chains from one specimen sequenced in a study of response to subunit inactivated influenza vaccine. From the RT-PCR reads, TCRdb called clonotypes with MiXCR, one entry per CDR3 protein. The table records over 400,000 distinct CDR3 sequences, 10% to 11% of them present only once. Material: PBMCs from blood, obtained roughly 48 days after vaccination. These receptors all stem from a middle-aged man who received an inactivated influenza vaccine.

Only a few counts were recorded for this clonotype. Here the CDR3 reads CASSLELGTGNYEQYF. The DNA of the CDR3 is TGTGCCAGCAGCTTAGAGTTGGGGACAGGGAACTACGAGCAGTACTTC. The chain uses TRBV7-2 and TRBJ2-7, with 9 bases that match TRBD1. With V trimmed by 1 base and J by 3 bases, 7 bases remained unmatched. CDR3 size: 16 residues. The germline CDR1 and CDR2 sequences are SGHTA and FQGNSA.

This clonotype has just a few counts. V usage is TRBV7-6 and J usage is TRBJ2-1; 9 positions agree with TRBD2. CDR1 SGHVS and CDR2 FNYEAQ come from the germline V gene. Unmatched junction bases numbered 7, after V lost 5 bases and J lost 5 bases. The CDR3 loop spans 15 amino acids. CDR3 DNA sequence: TGTGCCAGCAGCGCTACTAGCGGGCTGAACAATGAGCAGTTCTTC. As protein: CASSATSGLNNEQFF.

This clonotype was picked up a small number of times. The rearrangement links TRBV4-2 to TRBJ1-3; D not certain. The CDR3 is made up of 14 amino acids. V gave up 1 base and J gave up 4 bases, with 8 bases separating them. CDR1 is LGHNA, CDR2 YNFKEQ, per germline. CDR3 sequence reads: CASSQGGDGNTIYF. DNA for the CDR3: TGTGCCAGCAGCCAAGGCGGAGACGGAAACACCATATATTTT.

This clonotype has only a few counts. V is TRBV6-2 or TRBV6-3 and J is TRBJ2-7, with D uncertain. CDR1 and CDR2 from the germline V gene are MNHEY and SVGEGT. CDR3 length equals 17 residues. V dropped 0 bases and J dropped 0 bases, with 15 bases sitting between them. CDR3 sequence reads: CASSYSFPNPGSYEQYF. CDR3 coding DNA: TGTGCCAGCAGTTACTCGTTCCCTAATCCGGGCTCCTACGAGCAGTACTTC.

This clonotype was counted many times. The chain joins TRBV12-3 or TRBV12-4 to TRBJ1-1; D gene ambiguous. The CDR3 covers 13 residues. Trimming took 1 base from V and 0 from J, leaving 3 bases between them. Here the CDR3 reads CASSLGVNTEAFF. CDR3 coding DNA: TGTGCCAGCAGTTTAGGCGTGAACACTGAAGCTTTCTTT.

The chain couples TRBV12-3 or TRBV12-4 to TRBJ1-4; 7 bases are a match to TRBD1. V shed 8 bases, J shed 5 bases, and the junction held 11 bases outside the gene matches. This CDR3 has 15 residues. The CDR3 nucleotides are TGTGCCAGCGGCGGGACAGAGCTCGCGAATGAAAAACTGTTTTTT. Residues: CASGGTELANEKLFF.

This clonotype was detected ten times or more. The chain is built from TRBV6-5 and TRBJ1-3; D unclear. Germline CDR1 reads MNHEY; CDR2 reads SVGAGI. Trimming took off 5 bases at V and 0 bases at J, with 8 bases between the two ends. The CDR3 is 14 amino acids. The DNA for the CDR3 is TGTGCCAGCAGTCAGTCGAGCTCTGGAAACACCATATATTTT. Translation: CASSQSSSGNTIYF.

The sample holds many counts of this clonotype. CDR3 loop: CASGNRGYYEQYF. DNA for the CDR3: TGTGCCAGCGGTAACAGGGGGTACTACGAGCAGTACTTC. The chain employs TRBV4-2 and TRBJ2-7, with 8 bases aligning to TRBD1. Germline-derived CDR1 and CDR2 are LGHNA and YNFKEQ. V dropped 8 bases and J dropped 3; count of bases not matched to a gene: 6. This CDR3 comprises 13 residues.

The chain uses TRBV7-9 and TRBJ1-1; 7 positions match TRBD1. The V gene end was trimmed by 5 bases and the J gene end by 2 bases; junction bases not matched to a gene: 5. From germline, CDR1 is SEHNR and CDR2 FQNEAQ (reference sequence). This CDR3 comprises 14 residues. CDR3 region: CASSTGQINTEAFF. The CDR3 nucleotides read TGTGCCAGCAGCACGGGACAGATAAACACTGAAGCTTTCTTT.